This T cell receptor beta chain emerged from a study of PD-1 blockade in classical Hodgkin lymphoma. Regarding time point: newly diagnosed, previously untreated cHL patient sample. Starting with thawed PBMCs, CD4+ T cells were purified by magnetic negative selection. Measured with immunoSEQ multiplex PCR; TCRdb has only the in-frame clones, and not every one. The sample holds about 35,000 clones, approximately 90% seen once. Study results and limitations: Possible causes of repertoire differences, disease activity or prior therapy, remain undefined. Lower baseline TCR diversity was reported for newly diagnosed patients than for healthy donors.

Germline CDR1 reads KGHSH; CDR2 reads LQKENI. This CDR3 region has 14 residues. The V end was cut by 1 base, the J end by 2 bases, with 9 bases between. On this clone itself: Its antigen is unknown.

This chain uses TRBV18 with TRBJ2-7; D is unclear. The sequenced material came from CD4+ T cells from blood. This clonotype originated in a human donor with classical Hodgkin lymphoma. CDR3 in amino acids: CASSPLHQTYEQYF. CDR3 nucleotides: TGTGCCAGCTCACCACTACATCAAACCTACGAGCAGTACTTC.